A selection of T cell receptor beta chains follows, all from one sample in a study of blood T cell repertoires in COVID-19. Some clones are missing from TCRdb's copy, which holds only in-frame ones; the method was immunoSEQ multiplex PCR. The sample holds around 150,000 clones, 70% to 90% seen once. The specimen was peripheral blood. Receptors originate from a woman aged 45 to 65 with acute or convalescent COVID-19. CDR3s include the opening cysteine and the closing phenylalanine or tryptophan.

CDR3	J	V
CASSPDREGDTQYF	TRBJ2-3	TRBV7-3
CASSTTGTGFGSEQYF	TRBJ2-7	TRBV9
CASSPSGLAASGANVLTF	TRBJ2-6	TRBV11-2
CASSREPGEQYF	TRBJ2-7	TRBV4-2
CASSLEPSGQGVVFGELFF	TRBJ2-2	TRBV11-2
CASSYRQRFSGNTIYF	TRBJ1-3	TRBV6-5
CASRLAGGDTQYF	TRBJ2-3	TRBV6-5
CASSLNRENTGELFF	TRBJ2-2	TRBV7-6
CASSRGQGTGELFF	TRBJ2-2	TRBV18
CASSATSEGETQYF	TRBJ2-5	TRBV5-1
CASSQRGTGLDGYTF	TRBJ1-2	TRBV3-1/TRBV3-2
CATSASGGYNEQFF	TRBJ2-1	TRBV24-1
CASSPPMASYEQYF	TRBJ2-7	TRBV18
CASSPDSRGEKLFF	TRBJ1-4	TRBV7-2
CATKVGQGYSPLHF	TRBJ1-6	TRBV2
CASSFQGSNSPLHF	TRBJ1-6	TRBV11-2
CGNKRDTTVHEQYF	TRBJ2-7	TRBV6-5
CASSRDSPYGYTF	TRBJ1-2	TRBV12-3/TRBV12-4
CASSLGQGTGYTF	TRBJ1-2	TRBV7-2
CASSALGDLQADTQYF	TRBJ2-3	TRBV9
CATSAPGQGIHEQYF	TRBJ2-7	TRBV24-1
CASSDSSQGTDTGELFF	TRBJ2-2	TRBV6-4
CASSYRGQGISGYTF	TRBJ1-2	TRBV6-2/TRBV6-3
CASSLGIGRGYGYTF	TRBJ1-2	TRBV27
CASSTDRANYGYTF	TRBJ1-2	TRBV5-5
CASSSQGDTISGANVLTF	TRBJ2-6	TRBV7-9
CASSPSGRDEGETQYF	TRBJ2-5	TRBV7-9
CASSSTGQNTEAFF	TRBJ1-1	TRBV6-2/TRBV6-3
CASSGPSGQGSNQPQHF	TRBJ1-5	TRBV25-1
CASSKRQSRGYTF	TRBJ1-2	TRBV12-3/TRBV12-4
CSAQRQGTEAFF	TRBJ1-1	TRBV29-1
CASSMQYYGYTF	TRBJ1-2	TRBV19
CASSERGLAGLKEQFF	TRBJ2-1	TRBV10-2
CASSPAPGGAFF	TRBJ1-1	TRBV7-2
CASQRGNEQFF	TRBJ2-1	TRBV6-5
CASSYDGVASYEQYF	TRBJ2-7	TRBV13
CASSKGLAGGLEVKNIQYF	TRBJ2-4	TRBV21-1
CASSFGASGGPDTQYF	TRBJ2-3	TRBV5-1
CASADTLATNEKLFF	TRBJ1-4	TRBV27
CASSQDPGQGWSGANVLTF	TRBJ2-6	TRBV3-1/TRBV3-2
CASSADTNTEAFF	TRBJ1-1	TRBV5-1
CASSRTTGGEGETQYF	TRBJ2-5	TRBV4-3
CASSLRGDSGNTIYF	TRBJ1-3	TRBV5-5
CASSSSSGGSYEQYF	TRBJ2-7	TRBV7-9
CSASGDRGFQETQYF	TRBJ2-5	TRBV20-1
CASSYAGENYEQYF	TRBJ2-7	TRBV27
CASRRPGTATDTQYF	TRBJ2-3	TRBV6-5
CASTGGRGGAYEQYF	TRBJ2-7	TRBV3-1/TRBV3-2
CASSPSEGTRYTF	TRBJ1-2	TRBV7-9
CASGGQGKYEQYF	TRBJ2-7	TRBV2
CASSLYLGQGHTKNIQYF	TRBJ2-4	TRBV28
CASLTGHSSGNTIYF	TRBJ1-3	TRBV6-5
CASSERLARETQYF	TRBJ2-5	TRBV10-1
CASSYEGRSPLHF	TRBJ1-6	TRBV6-5
CASSVQGSAEAFF	TRBJ1-1	TRBV19
CASSTMGNQPQHF	TRBJ1-5	TRBV5-1
CASSLGLNSGQVVYEQYF	TRBJ2-7	TRBV5-1
CASSNGHGDNEQFF	TRBJ2-1	TRBV19
CASSLEYNSPLHF	TRBJ1-6	TRBV27
CASGGYPGASSPLHF	TRBJ1-6	TRBV6-5